The rows below give T cell receptor beta chains drawn from one sample of a study of T cell responses to AZD1222 COVID-19 vaccine. Clones were read by immunoSEQ multiplex PCR, and TCRdb kept only the in-frame ones, dropping some. This table holds about 150,000 clones, 87% found once. The sequences come from peripheral blood, collected 28 days after the second AZD1222 dose. Receptors originate from an adult who received the AZD1222 COVID-19 vaccine. CDR3s include the opening cysteine and the closing phenylalanine or tryptophan. Each record gives: CDR3 length, clone size, V gene, J gene, D gene, CDR3 protein, CDR3 DNA. The D gene is left open where the match is weak. Clone size is not always given. Where it is, it says once, few, many or a class for expanded clones.

14	-	TRBV11-1	TRBJ1-1	TRBD1	CASSARDRGTEAFF	TGTGCCAGCAGCGCCCGGGACAGGGGAACTGAAGCTTTCTTT
16	-	TRBV7-2	TRBJ2-1	-	CASSSQVLGSGNEQFF	TGTGCCAGCAGCTCCCAGGTGCTCGGTAGTGGCAATGAGCAGTTCTTC
14	-	TRBV4-3	TRBJ2-7	TRBD1	CASSWDRGMDEQYF	TGCGCCAGCAGTTGGGACAGGGGGATGGACGAGCAGTACTTC
13	-	TRBV18	TRBJ1-2	-	CASSPPGNYGYTF	TGTGCCAGCTCACCACCAGGAAACTATGGCTACACCTTC
14	-	TRBV5-1	TRBJ2-5	-	CASSLGPGQETQYF	TGCGCCAGCAGCCTAGGACCCGGGCAAGAGACCCAGTACTTC
15	-	TRBV24-1	TRBJ1-2	-	CATSDPGLANYGYTF	TGTGCCACCAGTGATCCGGGGCTAGCTAACTATGGCTACACCTTC
14	-	TRBV9	TRBJ2-7	TRBD1	CASSLGQASYEQYF	TGTGCCAGCAGCCTCGGACAGGCCTCCTACGAGCAGTACTTC
17	-	TRBV9	TRBJ1-3	-	CASSVGDTGRSGNTIYF	TGTGCCAGCAGCGTAGGGGACACAGGACGTTCTGGAAACACCATATATTTT
21	-	TRBV12-2	TRBJ1-5	-	CASRLGPLEQGLHDGNQPQHF	TGTGCAAGTCGCTTAGGGCCTCTCGAACAGGGGTTGCATGATGGCAATCAGCCCCAGCATTTT
13	-	TRBV7-2	TRBJ2-7	-	CASSLQGGYEQYF	TGTGCCAGCAGCCTGCAGGGTGGCTACGAGCAGTACTTC
15	-	TRBV6-5	TRBJ1-3	-	CASRPLFSSGNTIYF	TGTGCCAGCAGGCCACTTTTTAGCTCTGGAAACACCATATATTTT
12	-	TRBV28	TRBJ1-5	-	CATQTANQPQHF	TGTGCCACCCAGACGGCCAATCAGCCCCAGCATTTT
11	once	TRBV24-1	TRBJ1-2	-	CATSSGDGYTF	TGTGCCACCAGTTCAGGGGATGGCTACACCTTC
11	-	TRBV2	TRBJ1-2	-	CASSADSRYTF	TGTGCCAGCAGTGCGGACTCTAGGTACACCTTC
13	-	TRBV18	TRBJ1-2	-	CASSVTGIDGYTF	TGTGCCAGCTCAGTCACAGGAATCGATGGCTACACCTTC
14	-	TRBV9	TRBJ2-1	-	CASSVVADLNEQFF	TGTGCCAGCAGCGTAGTAGCTGATTTGAATGAGCAGTTCTTC